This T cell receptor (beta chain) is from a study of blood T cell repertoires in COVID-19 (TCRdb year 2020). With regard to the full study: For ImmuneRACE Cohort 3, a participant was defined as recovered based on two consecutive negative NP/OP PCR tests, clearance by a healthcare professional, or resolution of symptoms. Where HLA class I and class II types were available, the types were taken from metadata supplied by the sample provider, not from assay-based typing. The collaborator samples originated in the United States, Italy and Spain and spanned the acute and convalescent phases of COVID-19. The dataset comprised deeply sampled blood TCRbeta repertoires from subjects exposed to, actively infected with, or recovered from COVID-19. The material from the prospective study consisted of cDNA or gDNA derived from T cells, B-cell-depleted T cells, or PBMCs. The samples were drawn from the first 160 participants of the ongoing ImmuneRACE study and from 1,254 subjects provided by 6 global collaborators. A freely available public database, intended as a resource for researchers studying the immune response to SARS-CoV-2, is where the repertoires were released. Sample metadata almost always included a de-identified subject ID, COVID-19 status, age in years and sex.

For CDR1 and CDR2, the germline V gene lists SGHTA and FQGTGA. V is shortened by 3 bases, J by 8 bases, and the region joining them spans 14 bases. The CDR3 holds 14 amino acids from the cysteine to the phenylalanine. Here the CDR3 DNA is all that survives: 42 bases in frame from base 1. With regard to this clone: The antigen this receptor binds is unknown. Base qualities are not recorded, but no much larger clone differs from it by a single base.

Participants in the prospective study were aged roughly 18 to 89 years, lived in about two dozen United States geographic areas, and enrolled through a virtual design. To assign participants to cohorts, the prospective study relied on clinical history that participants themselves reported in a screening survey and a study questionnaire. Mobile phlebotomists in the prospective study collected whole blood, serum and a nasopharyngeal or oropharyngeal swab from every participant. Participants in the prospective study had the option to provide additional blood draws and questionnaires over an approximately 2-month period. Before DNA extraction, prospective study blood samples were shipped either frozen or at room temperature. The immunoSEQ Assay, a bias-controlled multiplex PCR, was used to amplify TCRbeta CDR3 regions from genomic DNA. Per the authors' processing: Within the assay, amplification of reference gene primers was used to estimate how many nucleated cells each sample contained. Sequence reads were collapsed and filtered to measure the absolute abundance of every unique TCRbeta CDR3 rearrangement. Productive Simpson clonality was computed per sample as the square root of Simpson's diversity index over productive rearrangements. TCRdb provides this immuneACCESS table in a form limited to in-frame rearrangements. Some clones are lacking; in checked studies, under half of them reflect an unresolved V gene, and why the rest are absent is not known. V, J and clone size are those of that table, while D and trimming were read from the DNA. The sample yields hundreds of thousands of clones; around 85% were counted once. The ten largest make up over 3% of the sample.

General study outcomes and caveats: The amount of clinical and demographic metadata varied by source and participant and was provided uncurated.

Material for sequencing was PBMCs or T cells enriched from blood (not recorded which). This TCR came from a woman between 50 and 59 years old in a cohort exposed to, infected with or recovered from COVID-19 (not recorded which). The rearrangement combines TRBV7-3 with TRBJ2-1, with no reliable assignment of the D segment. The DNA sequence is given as TGTGCCAGCAGCTTTGCCGGGTTTGCCGATGAGCAGTTCTTC. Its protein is CASSFAGFADEQFF.